Listed below are T cell receptor beta chains from one sample, sequenced in a study of blood T cells in healthy people across ages. Using its own MiXCR run on the 5' RACE reads, TCRdb lists one record per CDR3 protein. Altogether 600,000 to 850,000 distinct CDR3 sequences are present, just under 25% being singletons, with the ten largest covering 9.4%. These data also formed part of another study, on T cells of mothers and their children.

Sequencing used blood. These receptors originate from a boy aged 5-17 years in good health. CDR3s include the opening cysteine and the closing phenylalanine or tryptophan. The D gene is left open where the match is weak. Size tells how often a clone was seen (once, few, many) or the class of an expanded clone, and some rows leave it out.

clone_size,j_call,v_call,d_call,cdr3_nt,cdr3_aa
-,TRBJ2-1,TRBV12-3/TRBV12-4,TRBD1,TGTGCCAGCAGAGGGGACAGGGATGCACACAATGAGCAGTTCTTC,CASRGDRDAHNEQFF
few,TRBJ2-4,TRBV7-9,-,TGTGCCAGCAGCGTAGACAACTACTTAGCCAAAAACATTCAGTACTTC,CASSVDNYLAKNIQYF
-,TRBJ2-5,TRBV7-9,TRBD2,TGTGCCAGCAGCTTAACGCTAGCGGAGAGAAATCAAGAGACCCAGTACTTC,CASSLTLAERNQETQYF
-,TRBJ2-7,TRBV20-1,-,TGCAGTGCTAGAGATCCGTTTAGACCGCCCTCCTACGAGCAGTACTTC,CSARDPFRPPSYEQYF
few,TRBJ2-7,TRBV7-3,-,TGTGCCAGCAGCTTAAATAGACGTGGGGAGCAGTACTTC,CASSLNRRGEQYF
-,TRBJ2-5,TRBV5-1,TRBD1,TGCGCCAGCAGCCAGGGAGTGTCACAGGGGGCGTGGGAGACCCAGTACTTC,CASSQGVSQGAWETQYF
-,TRBJ2-7,TRBV28,TRBD2,TGTGCCAGCAGTTTGGTTTCTAGCGGGATTCCCTACGAGCAGTACTTC,CASSLVSSGIPYEQYF
-,TRBJ2-7,TRBV9,-,TGTGCCAGCAGCGTAGCCGCCAGTACCTACGAGCAGTACTTC,CASSVAASTYEQYF
-,TRBJ2-5,TRBV14,TRBD2,TGTGCCAGCAGCAAACGACTAGCGTTCGAAGAGACCCAGTACTTC,CASSKRLAFEETQYF
-,TRBJ1-2,TRBV7-2,TRBD1,TGTGCCAGCAGCTTCCGGGACAGGCCCTATGGCTACACCTTC,CASSFRDRPYGYTF
few,TRBJ1-6,TRBV12-3/TRBV12-4,-,TGTGCCAGCAGTTTAAGCAGATTGACACCCCTCCACTTT,CASSLSRLTPLHF
-,TRBJ2-3,TRBV29-1,-,TGCAGCGTAGTTAGACTAGATCGGACAGATACGCAGTATTTT,CSVVRLDRTDTQYF
many,TRBJ2-5,TRBV29-1,-,TGCAGCGTCGCCGCCGACGGGCTCCAAGAGACCCAGTACTTC,CSVAADGLQETQYF
few,TRBJ1-1,TRBV5-8,-,TGTGCCAGCGTATCGCCCGTTGTAGCTTTCTTT,CASVSPVVAFF
-,TRBJ1-2,TRBV12-3/TRBV12-4,-,TGTGCCAGCAGGGACGAAACCCCAGGGGGCTACACCTTC,CASRDETPGGYTF
-,TRBJ2-4,TRBV7-8,-,TGTGCCAGCAGCTTATCTCTCCGGGGGCTTGAAAACATTCAGTACTTC,CASSLSLRGLENIQYF
few,TRBJ1-2,TRBV20-1,-,TGCAGTGCGCCCCAGGGTCTGGATGGCTACACCTTC,CSAPQGLDGYTF
few,TRBJ1-1,TRBV29-1,-,TGCAGCGTTCCGCGGACAGACGGCGTTGAAGCTTTCTTT,CSVPRTDGVEAFF
few,TRBJ1-1,TRBV6-1,-,TGTGCCAGCAGTGAACTTCGCGAAAAGGGGGGGACTGAAGCTTTCTTT,CASSELREKGGTEAFF
few,TRBJ2-7,TRBV3-1,-,TGTGCCAGCGCACCTTCGACAGGAAACTACGAGCAGTACTTC,CASAPSTGNYEQYF
few,TRBJ2-5,TRBV7-2,TRBD2,TGTGCCAGCAGCGACGGGGCGGGAGGGTATGGGCAGTACTTC,CASSDGAGGYGQYF
-,TRBJ2-7,TRBV29-1,-,TGCAGCGCCGAAGTGGTTCTCCACGAGCAGTACTTC,CSAEVVLHEQYF
-,TRBJ2-7,TRBV9,TRBD1,TGTGCCAGCAGCGTAGGTAGGACAGGGTTCAACGAGCAGTACTTC,CASSVGRTGFNEQYF
-,TRBJ2-7,TRBV28,TRBD1,TGTGCCAGCAGGACGGACAGGGGCTACGAGCAGTACTTC,CASRTDRGYEQYF
-,TRBJ2-7,TRBV7-9,TRBD2,TGTGCCAGCAGCTTAGTGGCTCGGGAGGGGACCTACGAGCAGTACTTC,CASSLVAREGTYEQYF
-,TRBJ2-5,TRBV13,TRBD1,TGTGCCAGCAGCATATCAGGGGGATGGGAGACCCAGTACTTC,CASSISGGWETQYF
-,TRBJ2-7,TRBV27,TRBD1,TGTGCCAGCAGGGGGGACAGGGACTACGAGCAGTACTTC,CASRGDRDYEQYF
-,TRBJ2-1,TRBV28,-,TGTGCCAGCAGTTTACGCCTCGGCCATGAGCAGTTCTTC,CASSLRLGHEQFF
-,TRBJ2-3,TRBV11-1,TRBD2,TGTGCCAGCAGCTTAAGTAGGACTAGCGGAGCCCGCGATACGCAGTATTTT,CASSLSRTSGARDTQYF
few,TRBJ1-5,TRBV6-1,-,TGTGCCAGCAGAGAGGCCCATACATATAGCAATCAGCCCCAGCATTTT,CASREAHTYSNQPQHF
-,TRBJ2-3,TRBV2,-,TGTGCCAGCAACGCTAGCCCGGTGGGCACAGATACGCAGTATTTT,CASNASPVGTDTQYF
-,TRBJ2-2,TRBV7-6,TRBD2,TGTGCCAGCAGCTTCCTGGGGGTAGCGGGACAAAACACCGGGGAGCTGTTTTTT,CASSFLGVAGQNTGELFF
few,TRBJ2-4,TRBV28,-,TGTGCCAGCAGCTCGGGACGGGGAAACATTCAGTACTTC,CASSSGRGNIQYF
once,TRBJ1-2,TRBV20-1,-,TGCAGTGCACACGGTGGGGGCTCTCTAACGAACTATGGCTACACCTTC,CSAHGGGSLTNYGYTF
-,TRBJ1-2,TRBV5-4,-,TGTTCCAGCAGCATGGACAAAAACTATGGCTACACCTTC,CSSSMDKNYGYTF
-,TRBJ1-1,TRBV7-9,-,TGTGCCAGCAGCAATCCGGGACGTGAAGCTTTCTTT,CASSNPGREAFF
few,TRBJ2-7,TRBV5-1,-,TGCGCCAGCAGCTTGGGCAGTGAATACTACGAGCAGTACTTC,CASSLGSEYYEQYF
-,TRBJ2-3,TRBV7-9,TRBD2,TGTGCCAGCAGCTTAGCGGGCCTAGCGGGAGGCACCCTCACAGATACGCAGTATTTT,CASSLAGLAGGTLTDTQYF
-,TRBJ2-6,TRBV5-6,TRBD1,TGTGCCAGCAGGCGACAGGGTAGGGTCTCTGGGGCCAACGTCCTGACTTTC,CASRRQGRVSGANVLTF
-,TRBJ2-7,TRBV5-5,-,TGTGCCAGCAGCTTGGAGGCGGGTCTCTCCTACGAGCAGTACTTC,CASSLEAGLSYEQYF
-,TRBJ2-6,TRBV7-9,-,TGTGCCAGCAGCTTGGCCCACCCTGGGGCCAACGTCCTGACTTTC,CASSLAHPGANVLTF
few,TRBJ2-1,TRBV25-1,-,TGTGCCAGCAGTCCAAGGGGGCGGGGCGATGAGCAGTTCTTC,CASSPRGRGDEQFF
-,TRBJ1-1,TRBV20-1,TRBD1,TGCAGTGCTAGAAGGGACAGGGCAACTGAAGCTTTCTTT,CSARRDRATEAFF
-,TRBJ2-7,TRBV14,-,TGTGCCAGCAGCCAAGGTTTGATAGGGGGCTACGAGCAGTACTTC,CASSQGLIGGYEQYF
-,TRBJ1-2,TRBV12-3/TRBV12-4,-,TGTGCCAGCAGTTTTCGTAGGACGGATAACTATGGCTACACCTTC,CASSFRRTDNYGYTF
-,TRBJ2-5,TRBV10-3,TRBD2,TGTGCCATCGCGGGGGTTGAAGAGACCCAGTACTTC,CAIAGVEETQYF
-,TRBJ2-5,TRBV4-2,-,TGTGCCAGCAGCCAAGATGACTCGTCCTACGAGCAGCACTTC,CASSQDDSSYEQHF
-,TRBJ1-5,TRBV24-1,-,TGTGCCACCAGTGATCGAGGGTCGGGGTATCAGCCCCAGCATTTT,CATSDRGSGYQPQHF
-,TRBJ2-5,TRBV20-1,-,TGCAGTGCTAGGGAGCGGCTGGAGGGTAAAGAGACCCAGTACTTC,CSARERLEGKETQYF